The clone carrying this TCR beta chain has more than one count but fewer than ten. Unique molecular identifiers were used to barcode this TCRbeta library. A single record per CDR3 protein comes from TCRdb applying MiXCR to the PCR reads. Of about 610,000 distinct CDR3 sequences listed, over 9.5% were seen once; the top ten hold about 4%. The entry originates in a study of T-cell reconstitution after alpha-beta-depleted transplantation in children. CDR1 SGHTA and CDR2 FQGTGA come from the germline V gene. Trimming cost V 5 bases and J 2 bases; bases outside gene matches: 12. This CDR3 is 17 amino acids long.

The V call is TRBV7-3, the J call TRBJ2-1; 7 bases line up with TRBD2. The source was PBMCs from the stem cell graft donor, collected from the stem cell graft. The TCR originated in a human donor who donated a stem cell graft to a child with acute myeloid leukemia. The CDR3 region has the DNA TGTGCCAGCAGCACCCCGAGGCTAGCGGATCCCTACAATGAGCAGTTCTTC. Translating it yields CASSTPRLADPYNEQFF.